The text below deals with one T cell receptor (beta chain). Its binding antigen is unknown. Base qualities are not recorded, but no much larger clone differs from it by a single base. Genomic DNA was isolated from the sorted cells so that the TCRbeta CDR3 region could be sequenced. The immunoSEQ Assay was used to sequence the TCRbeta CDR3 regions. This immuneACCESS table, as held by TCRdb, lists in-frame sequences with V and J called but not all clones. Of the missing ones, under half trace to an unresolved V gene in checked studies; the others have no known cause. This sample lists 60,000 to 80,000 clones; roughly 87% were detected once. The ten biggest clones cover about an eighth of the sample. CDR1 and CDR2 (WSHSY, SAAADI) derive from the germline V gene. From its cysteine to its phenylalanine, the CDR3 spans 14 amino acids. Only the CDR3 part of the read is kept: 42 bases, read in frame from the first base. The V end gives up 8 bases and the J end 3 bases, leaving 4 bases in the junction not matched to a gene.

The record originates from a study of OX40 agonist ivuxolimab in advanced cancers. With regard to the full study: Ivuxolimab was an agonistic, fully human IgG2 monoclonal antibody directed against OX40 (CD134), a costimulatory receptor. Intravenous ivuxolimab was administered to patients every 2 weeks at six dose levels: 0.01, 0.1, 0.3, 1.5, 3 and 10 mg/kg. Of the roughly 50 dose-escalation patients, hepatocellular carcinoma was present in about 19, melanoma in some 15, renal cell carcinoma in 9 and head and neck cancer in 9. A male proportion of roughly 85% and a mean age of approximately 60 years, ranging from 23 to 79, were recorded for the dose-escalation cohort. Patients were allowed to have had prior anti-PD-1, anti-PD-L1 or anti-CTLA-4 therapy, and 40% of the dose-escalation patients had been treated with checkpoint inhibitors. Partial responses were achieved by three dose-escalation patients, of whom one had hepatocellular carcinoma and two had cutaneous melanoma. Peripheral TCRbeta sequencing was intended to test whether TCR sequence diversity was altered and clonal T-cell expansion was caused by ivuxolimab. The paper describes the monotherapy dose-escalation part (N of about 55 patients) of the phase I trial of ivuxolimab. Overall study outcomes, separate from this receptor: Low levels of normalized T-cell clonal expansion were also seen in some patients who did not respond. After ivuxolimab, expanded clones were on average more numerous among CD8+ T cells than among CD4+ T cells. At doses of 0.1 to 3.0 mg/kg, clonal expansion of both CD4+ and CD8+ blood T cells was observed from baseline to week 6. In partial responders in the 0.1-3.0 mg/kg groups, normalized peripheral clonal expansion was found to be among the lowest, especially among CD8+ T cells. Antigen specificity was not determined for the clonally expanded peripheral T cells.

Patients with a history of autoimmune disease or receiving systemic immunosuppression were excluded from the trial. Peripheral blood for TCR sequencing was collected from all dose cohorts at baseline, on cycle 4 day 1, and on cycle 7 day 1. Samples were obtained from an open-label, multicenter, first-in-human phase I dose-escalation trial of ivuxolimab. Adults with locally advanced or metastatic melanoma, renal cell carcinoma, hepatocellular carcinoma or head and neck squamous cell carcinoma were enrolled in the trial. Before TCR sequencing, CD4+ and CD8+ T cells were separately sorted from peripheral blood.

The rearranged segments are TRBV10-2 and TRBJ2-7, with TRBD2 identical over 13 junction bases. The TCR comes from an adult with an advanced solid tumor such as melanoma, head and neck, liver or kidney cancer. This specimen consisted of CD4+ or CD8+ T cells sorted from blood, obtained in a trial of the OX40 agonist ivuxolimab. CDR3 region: CASQRTSGSYEQYF. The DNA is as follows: TGCGCCAGCCAAAGGACTAGCGGGAGCTACGAGCAGTACTTC.